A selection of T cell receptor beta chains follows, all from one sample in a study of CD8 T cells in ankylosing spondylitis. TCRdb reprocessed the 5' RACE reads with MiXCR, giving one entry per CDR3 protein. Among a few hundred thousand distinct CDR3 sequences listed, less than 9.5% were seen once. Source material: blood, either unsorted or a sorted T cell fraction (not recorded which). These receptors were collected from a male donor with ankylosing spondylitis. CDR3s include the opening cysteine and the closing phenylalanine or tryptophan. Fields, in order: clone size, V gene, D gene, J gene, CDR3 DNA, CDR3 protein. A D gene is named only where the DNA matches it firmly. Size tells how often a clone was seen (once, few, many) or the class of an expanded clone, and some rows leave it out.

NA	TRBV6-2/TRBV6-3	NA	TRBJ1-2	TGTGCCAGCAGCCGTGGACAGAGTGGCTACACCTTC	CASSRGQSGYTF
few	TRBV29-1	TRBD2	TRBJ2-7	TGCAGCGTTGATAAGACTCGGGGGGGCGACGAGCAGTACTTC	CSVDKTRGGDEQYF
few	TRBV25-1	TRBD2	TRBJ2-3	TGTGCCAGCAGTGACCCTAGGCGGGGGGGTGATACGCAGTATTTT	CASSDPRRGGDTQYF
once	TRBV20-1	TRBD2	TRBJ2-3	TGCAGTGCTGGAGTAGCGGGAGCAGCTGGCACAGATACGCAGTATTTT	CSAGVAGAAGTDTQYF
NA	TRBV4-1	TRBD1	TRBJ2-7	TGCGCCAGCAGCCAGATGGGACAGGGGGCAGGCGAGCAGTACTTC	CASSQMGQGAGEQYF
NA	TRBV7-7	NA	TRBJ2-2	TGTGCCAGCAGCTTAGGAGTCTCCGGGGAGCTGTTTTTT	CASSLGVSGELFF
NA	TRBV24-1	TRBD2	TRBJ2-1	TGTGCCACCAGTGACGGGGTATGGCGGGAGGGCAGCTCCTACAATGAGCAGTTCTTC	CATSDGVWREGSSYNEQFF
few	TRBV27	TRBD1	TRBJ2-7	TGTGCCAGCAGGGAATCCTGGACAGGTACCTACGAGCAGTACTTC	CASRESWTGTYEQYF
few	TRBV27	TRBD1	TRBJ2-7	TGTGCCAGCGGCCGGGACAGGGGTATCTTCGAGCAGTACTTC	CASGRDRGIFEQYF
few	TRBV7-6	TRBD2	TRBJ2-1	TGTGCCAGCAGCTCCGGTAGCGGGGCCTACAATGAGCAGTTCTTC	CASSSGSGAYNEQFF